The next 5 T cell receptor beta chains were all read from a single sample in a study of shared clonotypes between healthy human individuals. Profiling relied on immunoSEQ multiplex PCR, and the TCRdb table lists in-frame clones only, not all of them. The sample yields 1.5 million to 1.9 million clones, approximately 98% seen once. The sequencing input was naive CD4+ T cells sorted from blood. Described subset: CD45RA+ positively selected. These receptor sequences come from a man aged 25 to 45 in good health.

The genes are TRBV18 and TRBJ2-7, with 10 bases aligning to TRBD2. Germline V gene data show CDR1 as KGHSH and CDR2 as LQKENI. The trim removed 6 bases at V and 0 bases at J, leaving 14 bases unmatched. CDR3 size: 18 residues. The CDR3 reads CASSRGVAGGLSSYEQYF. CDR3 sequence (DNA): TGTGCCAGCTCTCGTGGGGTAGCGGGAGGCCTGAGCTCCTACGAGCAGTACTTC.

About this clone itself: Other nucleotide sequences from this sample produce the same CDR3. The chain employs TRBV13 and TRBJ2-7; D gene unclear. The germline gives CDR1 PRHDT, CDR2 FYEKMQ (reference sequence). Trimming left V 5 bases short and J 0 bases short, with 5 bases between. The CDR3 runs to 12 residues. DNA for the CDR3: TGTGCCAGCAGCATAAGCTCCTACGAGCAGTACTTC. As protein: CASSISSYEQYF.

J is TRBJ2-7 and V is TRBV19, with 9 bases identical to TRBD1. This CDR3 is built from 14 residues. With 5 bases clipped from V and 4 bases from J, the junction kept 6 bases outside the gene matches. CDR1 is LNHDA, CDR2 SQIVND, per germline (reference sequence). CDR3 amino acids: CASSPGQGRYEQYF. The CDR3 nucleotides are TGTGCCAGTAGTCCGGGACAGGGTCGGTACGAGCAGTACTTC.

CDR3 in amino acids: CASSYPGVTDTQYF. The CDR3 DNA follows: TGTGCCAGCAGTTACCCGGGAGTCACAGATACGCAGTATTTT. The J gene is TRBJ2-3, the V gene TRBV6-6; possible D gene TRBD2, 6 bases. This CDR3 spans 14 amino acids. Germline V gene lookup returns CDR1 MNHNY and CDR2 SVGAGI (reference sequence). V was cut by 2 bases and J by 2 bases, with 8 bases left in between.

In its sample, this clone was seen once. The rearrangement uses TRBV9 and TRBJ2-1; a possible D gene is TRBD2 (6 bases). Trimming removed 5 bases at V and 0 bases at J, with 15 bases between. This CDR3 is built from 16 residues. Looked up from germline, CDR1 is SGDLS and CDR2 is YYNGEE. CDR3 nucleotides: TGTGCCAGCAGTACCGCCTCAGCGGGCTCCTACAATGAGCAGTTCTTC. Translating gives CASSTASAGSYNEQFF.